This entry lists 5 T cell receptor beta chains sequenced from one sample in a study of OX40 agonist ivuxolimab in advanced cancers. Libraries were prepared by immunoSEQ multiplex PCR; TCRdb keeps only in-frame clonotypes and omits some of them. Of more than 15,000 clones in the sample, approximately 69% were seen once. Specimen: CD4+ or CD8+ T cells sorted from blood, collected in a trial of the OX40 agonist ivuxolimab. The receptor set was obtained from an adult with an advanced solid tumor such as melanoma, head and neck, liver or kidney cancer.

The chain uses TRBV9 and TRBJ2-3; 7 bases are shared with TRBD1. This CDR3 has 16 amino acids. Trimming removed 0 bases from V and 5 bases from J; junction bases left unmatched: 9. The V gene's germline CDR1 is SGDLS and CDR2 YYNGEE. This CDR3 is CASSVGERDRGDTQYF. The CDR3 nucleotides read TGTGCCAGCAGCGTAGGGGAGAGGGACAGAGGAGATACGCAGTATTTT.

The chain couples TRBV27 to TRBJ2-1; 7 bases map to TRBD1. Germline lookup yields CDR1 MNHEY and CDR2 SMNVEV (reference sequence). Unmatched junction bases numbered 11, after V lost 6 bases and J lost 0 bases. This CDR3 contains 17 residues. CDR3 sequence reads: CASSNRGGRGSYNEQFF. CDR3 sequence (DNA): TGTGCCAGCAGCAATAGAGGGGGCCGGGGCTCCTACAATGAGCAGTTCTTC.

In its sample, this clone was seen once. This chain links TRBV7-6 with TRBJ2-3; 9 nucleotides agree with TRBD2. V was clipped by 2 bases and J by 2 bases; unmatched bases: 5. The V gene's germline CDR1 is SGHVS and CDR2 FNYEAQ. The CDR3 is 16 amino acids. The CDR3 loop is CASSLLVAGATDTQYF. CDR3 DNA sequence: TGTGCCAGCAGCTTATTGGTAGCGGGAGCCACAGATACGCAGTATTTT. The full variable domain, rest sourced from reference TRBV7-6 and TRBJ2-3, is GAGVSQSPRYKVTKRGQDVALRCDPISGHVSLYWYRQALGQGPEFLTYFNYEAQQDKSGLPNDRFSAERPEGSISTLTIQRTEQRDSAMYRCASSLLVAGATDTQYFGPGTRLTVL.

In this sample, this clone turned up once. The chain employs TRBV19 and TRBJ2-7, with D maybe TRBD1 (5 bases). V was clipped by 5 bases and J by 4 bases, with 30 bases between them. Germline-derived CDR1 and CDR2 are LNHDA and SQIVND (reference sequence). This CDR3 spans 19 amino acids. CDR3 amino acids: CASSDTNPDSQLLPYEQYF. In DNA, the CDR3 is TGTGCCAGTAGTGATACCAACCCCGACAGCCAACTACTCCCTTACGAGCAGTACTTC.

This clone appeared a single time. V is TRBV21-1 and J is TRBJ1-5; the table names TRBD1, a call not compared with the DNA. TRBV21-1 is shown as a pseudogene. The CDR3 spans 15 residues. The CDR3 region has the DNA TGTGCCAGCAGCAAAGCACAGCATAGCAATCAGCCCCAGCATTTT. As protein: CASSKAQHSNQPQHF.